A selection of T cell receptor beta chains follows, all from one sample in a study of beta chain features in type 1 diabetes. Profiled with immunoSEQ multiplex PCR; TCRdb holds only in-frame clones, not every one. The repertoire holds about half a million clones, with 30% as singletons. The sequencing sample was made of naive CD4+ T cells from blood. The receptor set was obtained from a man younger than 35 in good health. Both conserved end residues are part of each CDR3. D genes are given only for firm matches. Expanded clones get a size class; other rows say once, few or many, or leave the size out.

cdr3_aa cdr3_nt j_call v_call d_call clone_size
CASSDGLAGGRVTYEQYF TGTGCCAGCAGTGACGGACTAGCGGGAGGGCGTGTGACCTACGAGCAGTACTTC TRBJ2-7 TRBV6-1 TRBD2 once
CASSLEYRITYEQYF TGTGCCAGCAGCTTAGAATACAGGATAACCTACGAGCAGTACTTC TRBJ2-7 TRBV7-2 . .
CASSTRGVEIGELFF TGTGCCAGCAGCACTAGAGGGGTCGAGATCGGGGAGCTGTTTTTT TRBJ2-2 TRBV11-2 . once
CSAQGGYEQYF TGCAGTGCCCAGGGAGGCTACGAGCAGTACTTC TRBJ2-7 TRBV20-1 . few
CASSLSVAYEQYF TGTGCCAGCAGCCTTAGCGTGGCCTACGAGCAGTACTTC TRBJ2-7 TRBV7-2 . once
CAWRTGTGNYEQYF TGTGCCTGGCGAACCGGGACAGGGAACTACGAGCAGTACTTC TRBJ2-7 TRBV30 TRBD1 .
CASSTGTSGIGDTQYF TGCGCCAGCAGCACCGGGACTAGCGGGATTGGAGATACGCAGTATTTT TRBJ2-3 TRBV5-1 TRBD2 .
CASSELGRDYEQYF TGTGCCAGCAGTGAATTGGGCAGAGACTACGAGCAGTACTTC TRBJ2-7 TRBV25-1 . .
CASRVSGADTQYF TGTGCCTCCAGAGTCAGCGGGGCAGATACGCAGTATTTT TRBJ2-3 TRBV30 TRBD2 .
CASSLAGATGGHEQFF TGTGCCAGCAGTCTAGCAGGGGCCACGGGTGGGCATGAGCAGTTCTTC TRBJ2-1 TRBV7-2 . .
CASSKLLASETQYF TGCGCCAGCAGCAAGCTTTTAGCCAGTGAGACCCAGTACTTC TRBJ2-5 TRBV5-1 . few
CSVTGGGRAGANFYEQYF TGCAGCGTTACAGGGGGCGGCCGAGCGGGAGCGAACTTCTACGAGCAGTACTTC TRBJ2-7 TRBV29-1 . .
CASSLLLGGTGANVLTF TGTGCCAGCAGTCTCCTTCTGGGGGGCACTGGGGCCAACGTCCTGACTTTC TRBJ2-6 TRBV28 . .
CASSLVYNEQFF TGCGCCAGCAGTTTGGTTTACAATGAGCAGTTCTTC TRBJ2-1 TRBV5-1 . .
CAWSVLGNSYEQYF TGTGCCTGGAGTGTACTCGGGAACTCCTACGAGCAGTACTTC TRBJ2-7 TRBV30 . .
CSVLQGGNSYEQYF TGCAGCGTTCTTCAGGGTGGGAACTCCTACGAGCAGTACTTC TRBJ2-7 TRBV29-1 . few
CASSPGQGFPNTEAFF TGTGCCAGCAGCCCGGGACAGGGGTTTCCGAACACTGAAGCTTTCTTT TRBJ1-1 TRBV5-6 TRBD1 few
CSVEDTRGGRLQFF TGCAGCGTTGAAGATACTAGAGGCGGGAGATTGCAGTTCTTC TRBJ2-1 TRBV29-1 TRBD2 few
CASTDSSASTDTQYF TGCGCCAGCACCGACAGCTCAGCTAGCACAGATACGCAGTATTTT TRBJ2-3 TRBV5-1 . few
CASSRTEREETQYF TGTGCCAGCAGTCGGACTGAGAGAGAAGAGACCCAGTACTTC TRBJ2-5 TRBV25-1 . .
CASSPDRYGYTF TGCGCCAGCAGCCCCGATAGGTATGGCTACACCTTC TRBJ1-2 TRBV10-2 . few
CAWNMSPGGEYEQYF TGTGCCTGGAATATGTCGCCAGGGGGTGAATACGAGCAGTACTTC TRBJ2-7 TRBV30 TRBD1 few
CASSFQGGSTEAFF TGTGCCAGCAGCTTCCAAGGGGGCTCCACTGAAGCTTTCTTT TRBJ1-1 TRBV7-2 TRBD1 .
CASSDSGERRNEQFF TGTGCCAGCAGTGATTCGGGAGAACGACGGAATGAGCAGTTCTTC TRBJ2-1 TRBV6-1 . .
CASSTTAGVAYNEQFF TGTGCCAGCAGCACAACAGCGGGCGTGGCATACAATGAGCAGTTCTTC TRBJ2-1 TRBV11-2 . .
CSVAPHESGANVLTF TGCAGCGTTGCCCCTCACGAGTCTGGGGCCAACGTCCTGACTTTC TRBJ2-6 TRBV29-1 . few
CASSANSGSSYEQYF TGTGCCAGCAGCGCGAATAGCGGGAGTAGCTACGAGCAGTACTTC TRBJ2-7 TRBV9 TRBD2 once
CASSQDLETLAFF TGCGCCAGCAGCCAAGATCTCGAGACGCTAGCTTTCTTT TRBJ1-1 TRBV4-3 . .
CASSVTGAGGANVLTF TGTGCCAGCAGCGTTACAGGGGCGGGAGGGGCCAACGTCCTGACTTTC TRBJ2-6 TRBV11-2 . .
CAWSVKRFTDTQYF TGTGCCTGGAGTGTAAAGCGCTTCACAGATACGCAGTATTTT TRBJ2-3 TRBV30 . few
CASSEKWNEQYF TGTGCCAGCAGTGAAAAATGGAACGAGCAGTACTTC TRBJ2-7 TRBV25-1 . .
CASSWKDRGFGEQYF TGTGCCAGCAGCTGGAAGGACAGGGGCTTCGGCGAGCAGTACTTC TRBJ2-7 TRBV5-4 TRBD1 .
CASSPSRTAGGELFF TGTGCCAGCAGTCCCTCTCGGACAGCTGGGGGGGAGCTGTTTTTT TRBJ2-2 TRBV25-1 . .
CASSQGLYRASGANVLTF TGCGCCAGCAGTCAGGGCCTGTACAGGGCCTCTGGGGCCAACGTCCTGACTTTC TRBJ2-6 TRBV23-1 . .
CASSQLSQGRVTQYF TGCGCCAGCAGTCAATTGAGCCAGGGGAGGGTGACCCAGTACTTC TRBJ2-5 TRBV23-1 . few
CASSQSGANVLTF TGTGCCAGCAGCCAAAGTGGGGCCAACGTCCTGACTTTC TRBJ2-6 TRBV6-4 . .
CASSVAGAVTEAFF TGTGCCAGCAGCGTAGCAGGGGCGGTCACTGAAGCTTTCTTT TRBJ1-1 TRBV9 . .
CASSVDSPGVRNEQFF TGTGCCAGCAGCGTTGACTCGCCGGGGGTGAGGAATGAGCAGTTCTTC TRBJ2-1 TRBV11-1 . .
CASSYGDRNTQYF TGCGCCAGCAGCTACGGGGACCGGAATACGCAGTATTTT TRBJ2-3 TRBV5-1 . .
CASSPQDGQLGGYTF TGTGCCAGCTCACCGCAAGACGGGCAGTTAGGTGGCTACACCTTC TRBJ1-2 TRBV18 . few
CASSKNPGASVVSEQYF TGCGCCAGCAGCAAAAACCCGGGGGCTAGCGTTGTGTCGGAGCAGTACTTC TRBJ2-7 TRBV4-3 . .
CAISESPNNEQFF TGTGCCATCAGTGAGTCGCCTAACAATGAGCAGTTCTTC TRBJ2-1 TRBV10-3 . .